The T cell receptor beta chain described here comes from a study of glioma-infiltrating T cells. This clonotype was found many times. Antigen unknown. Using RNA template, CDR3s of TCR alpha and beta were amplified with iRepertoire arm-PCR. From the multiplex PCR reads, TCRdb called clonotypes with MiXCR, one entry per CDR3 protein. The sample holds over 100,000 distinct CDR3 sequences, less than 30% seen once. The germline V gene has CDR1 SNHLY and CDR2 FYNNEI. The CDR3 sequence is 14 residues long. With 5 bases removed from V and 2 bases from J, the gap between germline ends came to 9 bases. Study-level findings and limits: Only very few CDR3 sequences appeared in both tissue and blood.

Material for sequencing was glioma tissue, nonneoplastic brain tissue, or PBMCs (not recorded which). The rearrangement links TRBV2 to TRBJ2-2, with D maybe TRBD2 (5 bases). The clonotype comes from a human donor with low-grade glioma or glioblastoma, undergoing nonglioma brain surgery, or in good health (not recorded which). Here the CDR3 reads CASSPLANTGELFF. Here the CDR3 DNA reads TGTGCCAGCAGTCCCCTAGCCAACACCGGGGAGCTGTTTTTT.